A single sample is the source of the 23 T cell receptor beta chains below, sequenced in a study of cytomegalovirus exposure and HLA in healthy donors. The study ran its PCR with 60 Vbeta and 13 Jbeta primers. This table comes from immunoSEQ multiplex PCR, and its TCRdb copy is limited to in-frame clones, with some not included. The sample consists of 200,000 to 250,000 clones, around 80% of them appearing once. Specimen: PBMCs. These receptors were collected from a boy aged 2 to 10 in good health and CMV-seronegative.

This clone was counted a few times. J is TRBJ2-1 and V is TRBV7-9; D might be TRBD1 (6 bases). The CDR3 covers 13 residues. Deletions cut 5 bases from V and 4 bases from J, with 9 bases between. CDR1 SEHNR and CDR2 FQNEAQ come from the germline V gene (reference sequence). This chain's CDR3 is CASSRDTYNEQFF. The CDR3 DNA sequence: TGTGCCAGCAGCCGGGACACATACAATGAGCAGTTCTTC.

In this sample, this clone turned up a few times. The chain employs TRBV6-6 and TRBJ2-7; TRBD1 matches 7 bases. The ends lost 6 bases at V and 4 bases at J; junction bases unmatched: 3. The CDR3 is 12 amino acids. The germline gives CDR1 MNHNY, CDR2 SVGAGI (reference sequence). CDR3 loop: CASSSDRYEQYF. The CDR3 DNA follows: TGTGCCAGCAGCTCGGACAGGTACGAGCAGTACTTC.

As regards this clone: Other DNA sequences of this sample code for an identical CDR3. The chain has TRBV5-1 and TRBJ2-7; D not certain. Trimming took 0 bases from V and 6 from J, leaving 7 bases between them. The CDR3 extends over 12 amino acids. Germline V gene lookup returns CDR1 SGHRS and CDR2 YFSETQ. The CDR3 region is CASSLGGSEQYF. The CDR3 nucleotides read TGCGCCAGCAGCTTGGGAGGATCCGAGCAGTACTTC.

The V and J genes are TRBV6-5 and TRBJ1-1; the match to TRBD1 covers 7 bases. This CDR3 region has 14 residues. The V gene's germline CDR1 is MNHEY and CDR2 SVGAGI. Unmatched junction bases numbered 5, after V lost 6 bases and J lost 1 base. CDR3 sequence (DNA): TGTGCCAGCAGAACAGGGGTAGGGAACACTGAAGCTTTCTTT. Translating gives CASRTGVGNTEAFF.

This chain uses TRBV27 with TRBJ1-5; 7 bases are shared with TRBD1. This CDR3 is built from 12 residues. The germline V gene encodes CDR1 MNHEY and CDR2 SMNVEV (reference sequence). Losses at the gene ends were 6 bases for V and 8 bases for J; bases not matched to a gene: 4. The CDR3 DNA reads TGTGCCAGCAGAGGGGGCGCGGAGCCCCAGCATTTT. Translating it yields CASRGGAEPQHF.

The chain employs TRBV6-5 and TRBJ1-1, with D unresolved. V was clipped by 4 bases and J by 5 bases, with 20 bases between them. Germline V gene data show CDR1 as MNHEY and CDR2 as SVGAGI. This CDR3 is built from 16 residues. The chain's CDR3 is CASSSTPAFAGTEAFF. CDR3 DNA: TGTGCCAGCAGTTCGACGCCGGCATTCGCGGGGACTGAAGCTTTCTTT.

The chain is built from TRBV6-5 and TRBJ2-7; 8 bases map to TRBD1. Looked up from germline, CDR1 is MNHEY and CDR2 is SVGAGI. The V and J ends lost 2 bases and 5 bases, in that order; junction bases with no gene match: 5. The CDR3 has 14 residues. In DNA, the CDR3 is TGTGCCAGCAGTTACACCGGACAGGGCGACGAGCAGTACTTC. Its protein product is CASSYTGQGDEQYF.

The CDR3 sequence is CASSIPDVERGHGNTIYF. The CDR3 DNA sequence: TGTGCCAGTAGTATTCCGGACGTTGAGAGGGGACATGGAAACACCATATATTTT. The chain recombines TRBV19 with TRBJ1-3, with a weak D call TRBD1 (6 bases). This CDR3 is built from 18 residues. The germline V gene encodes CDR1 LNHDA and CDR2 SQIVND (reference sequence). V dropped 3 bases and J dropped 3 bases, with 21 bases sitting between them.

The rearrangement uses TRBV10-2 and TRBJ2-3; 7 nucleotides line up with TRBD1. V lost 7 bases to trimming and J lost 1 base; unmatched junction nucleotides: 5. Germline loops: CDR1 WSHSY, CDR2 SAAADI. This CDR3 is 14 amino acids long. In DNA, the CDR3 is TGCGCCAGCACCACAGGGGACCGCACAGATACGCAGTATTTT. It codes for CASTTGDRTDTQYF.

This clone has only a few counts. The CDR3 DNA is TGTGCCAGCAGTTATAGCAGGGGGAACACTGAAGCTTTCTTT. Encoded protein: CASSYSRGNTEAFF. The gene calls are TRBV6-5 and TRBJ1-1; possible D gene TRBD1, 6 bases. With 3 bases removed from V and 1 base from J, the gap between germline ends came to 9 bases. The CDR3 is 14 residues long. Germline V gives CDR1 MNHEY, CDR2 SVGAGI.

The CDR3 DNA reads as TGTGCCAGTAGTATTGCTACCACAGATACGCAGTATTTT. Encoded protein: CASSIATTDTQYF. This chain joins TRBV19 and TRBJ2-3; D is undetermined. With 3 bases removed from V and 2 bases from J, the gap between germline ends came to 6 bases. The germline V gene has CDR1 LNHDA and CDR2 SQIVND (reference sequence). The CDR3 has 13 amino acids.

The CDR3 spells CASSLGSSETDTQYF. DNA for the CDR3: TGTGCCAGCAGCCTCGGTTCTAGCGAGACAGATACGCAGTATTTT. The chain has TRBV6-5 and TRBJ2-3; D is possibly TRBD2 (6 bases). The CDR3 consists of 15 residues. From germline, CDR1 is MNHEY and CDR2 SVGAGI. V lost 6 bases, J lost 3 bases, and 16 bases lay in between.

This chain links TRBV9 with TRBJ2-1; TRBD2 agrees at 9 bases. The ends lost 0 bases at V and 4 bases at J; junction bases unmatched: 5. The CDR3 consists of 16 residues. Germline loops: CDR1 SGDLS, CDR2 YYNGEE. CDR3 amino acids: CASSVALREGYNEQFF. For the CDR3, the DNA is TGTGCCAGCAGCGTAGCTTTGCGGGAGGGGTACAATGAGCAGTTCTTC.

The genes are TRBV7-9 and TRBJ2-6; D call uncertain. There are 15 residues in the CDR3. Trimming shortened V by 4 bases and J by 4 bases, and 11 bases separated the two germline ends. Germline V gene lookup returns CDR1 SEHNR and CDR2 FQNEAQ (reference sequence). The CDR3 region has the DNA TGTGCCAGCAGCTCTTTCTGGGCCGGGGCCAACGTCCTGACTTTC. Residues: CASSSFWAGANVLTF.

This clone was seen only a few times. This rearrangement joins TRBV29-1 to TRBJ1-4; a possible D gene is TRBD1 (5 bases). The V gene's germline CDR1 is SQVTM and CDR2 ANQGSEA. V gave up 6 bases and J gave up 10 bases, with 18 bases separating them. There are 13 residues in the CDR3. The CDR3 spells CSVQDSGGGKLFF. CDR3 DNA sequence: TGCAGCGTCCAAGACTCCGGGGGTGGAAAACTGTTTTTT.

The chain carries TRBV12-5 and TRBJ1-2; D not resolved. Germline lookup yields CDR1 LGHNT and CDR2 FRNRAP. This CDR3 contains 11 residues. V dropped 2 bases and J dropped 13 bases, with 11 bases sitting between them. CDR3 coding DNA: TGTGCTAGTGGTTTGCCAGGTGGGTCCACCTTC. This encodes CASGLPGGSTF.

V usage is TRBV6-1 and J usage is TRBJ2-1; 10 positions agree with TRBD2. Trimming at V came to 2 bases and at J to 7 bases, leaving 17 bases not matched to a gene. This CDR3 has 19 residues. Germline assignment: CDR1 MNHNS and CDR2 SASEGT. The CDR3: CASSEIWGSGGPPGNEQFF. The CDR3 DNA sequence: TGTGCCAGCAGTGAAATATGGGGTAGCGGGGGGCCCCCTGGTAATGAGCAGTTCTTC.

V and J are TRBV9 and TRBJ1-1; D ambiguous. This CDR3 is 13 amino acids long. Germline V CDR1 and CDR2: SGDLS, YYNGEE. V shed 10 bases and J shed 2 bases, with 15 bases lying between them. CDR3 loop: CAAAELLNTEAFF. The CDR3 DNA reads as TGTGCCGCGGCGGAGCTATTAAACACTGAAGCTTTCTTT.

This clone was counted a few times. The chain uses TRBV15 and TRBJ1-5, with a weak D call TRBD1 (6 bases). Germline V gene lookup returns CDR1 LNHNV and CDR2 YYDKDF (reference sequence). The CDR3 covers 16 residues. Between the trimmed V and J ends, which lost 3 bases and 1 base, there was a span of 13 bases. The CDR3, as DNA: TGTGCCACCAGCAGGGCACAGGGCCCGAGCAATCAGCCCCAGCATTTT. Its protein product is CATSRAQGPSNQPQHF.

This chain joins TRBV5-4 and TRBJ2-7; 11 bases line up with TRBD2. From germline, CDR1 is SGHNT and CDR2 YYREEE (reference sequence). J gave up 0 bases and V 3 bases, and 2 bases lay outside the gene matches. The CDR3 length is 15 residues. Here the CDR3 reads CASSSGTSGSYEQYF. The DNA for the CDR3 is TGTGCCAGCAGCTCCGGGACTAGCGGCTCCTACGAGCAGTACTTC.

The chain is built from TRBV7-2 and TRBJ2-5; TRBD2 matches at 8 bases. The V and J ends lost 6 bases and 3 bases, in that order; junction bases with no gene match: 6. The CDR3 totals 14 residues. CDR1 and CDR2 from the germline V gene are SGHTA and FQGNSA. CDR3 DNA sequence: TGTGCCAGCAGATCTCTAGCGGGTGAAGAGACCCAGTACTTC. This codes for CASRSLAGEETQYF. The whole variable domain, filled in from reference TRBV7-2 and TRBJ2-5, reads GAGVSQSPSNKVTEKGKDVELRCDPISGHTALYWYRQSLGQGLEFLIYFQGNSAPDKSGLPSDRFSAERTGGSVSTLTIQRTQQEDSAVYLCASRSLAGEETQYFGPGTRLLVL.

This chain links TRBV27 with TRBJ2-5; 9 bases line up with TRBD1. The CDR3 has 14 residues. The V gene end was trimmed by 5 bases and the J gene end by 2 bases; junction bases not matched to a gene: 3. The germline CDR1 and CDR2 sequences are MNHEY and SMNVEV (reference sequence). CDR3 sequence: CASSKDRGQETQYF. The CDR3 DNA sequence: TGTGCCAGCAGTAAGGACAGGGGACAAGAGACCCAGTACTTC.

This sequence joins TRBV27 and TRBJ2-7; 10 bases fit TRBD2. V shed 3 bases, J shed 7 bases, and the junction held 6 bases outside the gene matches. CDR1 and CDR2 (germline): MNHEY, SMNVEV (reference sequence). This CDR3 has 14 residues. This CDR3 reads CASSFQREGPEQYF. CDR3 nucleotide sequence: TGTGCCAGCAGTTTTCAGCGGGAGGGCCCGGAGCAGTACTTC.